The sequence of this TCR beta chain was determined in a study of OX40 agonist ivuxolimab in advanced cancers. Autoimmune disease history or systemic immunosuppression barred patients. Researchers took blood at baseline, on cycle 4 day 1, and on cycle 7 day 1. The repertoire was sequenced with immunoSEQ multiplex PCR; TCRdb's copy has only in-frame clones and lacks some. The sample yields under 80,000 clones, about 90% seen once. CDR1 SGHDN and CDR2 FVKESK come from the germline V gene. This CDR3 region has 18 residues. Trimming at V came to 1 base and at J to 3 bases, leaving 12 bases not matched to a gene.

The sequence was collected from an adult with an advanced solid tumor such as melanoma, head and neck, liver or kidney cancer. The material sequenced was CD4+ or CD8+ T cells sorted from blood, taken in a trial of the OX40 agonist ivuxolimab. The rearrangement links TRBV14 to TRBJ2-7; TRBD2 aligns across 10 bases. This CDR3 is CASSQGRPTSGAFYEQYF. CDR3 in DNA: TGTGCCAGCAGCCAAGGTCGGCCCACTAGCGGGGCATTCTACGAGCAGTACTTC.